These 27 T cell receptor beta chains share one sample of origin, sequenced in a study of human T cells and chemical hapten exposure. MiXCR, run by TCRdb on the RACE reads, gives a single entry per CDR3 protein. The sample consists of about 60,000 distinct CDR3 sequences, about 9.3% of them appearing once. Time point specified: patch test 1, 2 weeks after DPC sensitization. This sample's treatment: therapeutic diphenylcyclopropenone sensitization with weekly scalp DPC. The sequenced sample was whole blood, obtained in connection with sensitization to the hapten diphenylcyclopropenone (DPC). The receptors were gathered from a woman aged 40 to 50 with alopecia areata. Some clones in this sample may be carry-over from other donors' samples.

V usage is TRBV6-6 and J usage is TRBJ2-5; D perhaps matches TRBD2 (6 bases). This CDR3 spans 14 amino acids. Germline lookup yields CDR1 MNHNY and CDR2 SVGAGI (reference sequence). Between the trimmed V and J ends, which lost 8 bases and 5 bases, there was a span of 18 bases. CDR3 protein: CASGRAGPGETQYF. CDR3 in DNA: TGTGCCAGCGGCCGAGCGGGTCCAGGTGAGACCCAGTACTTC.

Comment on this clonotype: Since no conserved phenylalanine or tryptophan closes the CDR3, a read error is the likely cause. Written as DNA, the CDR3 is TGCAGTGCTCCCCATCGGGCCTCTCGGAACACTGAAGCTTTCTTA. Encoded protein: CSAPHRASRNTEAFL. The rearrangement joins TRBV20-1 to TRBJ1-1; no firm D call. The ends were cut back, 5 bases at V and 1 base at J, with 17 bases in the middle. The CDR3 extends over 15 amino acids. In germline, CDR1 is DFQATT, CDR2 SNEGSKA (reference sequence).

This clonotype was counted ten times or more. The rearrangement uses TRBV5-1 and TRBJ1-1; D not certain. This CDR3 contains 12 residues. V dropped 3 bases and J dropped 5 bases, with 8 bases sitting between them. CDR1 and CDR2 from the germline V gene are SGHRS and YFSETQ. The CDR3 here is CASSSPETEAFF. For the CDR3, the DNA is TGCGCCAGCAGCTCCCCGGAAACTGAAGCTTTCTTT.

This clonotype appeared many times. This chain uses TRBV6-2 or TRBV6-3 with TRBJ1-1; no clear D. Looked up from germline, CDR1 is MNHEY and CDR2 is SVGEGT. V shed 2 bases and J shed 0 bases, with 19 bases lying between them. The CDR3 has 18 residues. The CDR3 reads CASSYGETLGPMNTEAFF. The CDR3 DNA reads TGTGCCAGCAGTTACGGGGAAACTCTAGGACCCATGAACACTGAAGCTTTCTTT.

This clonotype turned up a few times. This sequence joins TRBV6-6 and TRBJ2-3, with 10 bases matching TRBD2. CDR3 size: 15 residues. V lost 7 bases, J lost 6 bases, and 10 bases stayed unmatched. Looked up from germline, CDR1 is MNHNY and CDR2 is SVGAGI (reference sequence). The CDR3 loop reads CASTRGSGGVDTQYF. DNA of the CDR3: TGTGCCAGCACCCGCGGGAGCGGGGGGGTGGATACGCAGTATTTT.

The chain has TRBV2 and TRBJ2-3; D tentatively fits TRBD1 or TRBD2 (5 bases each). Germline V lookup: CDR1 SNHLY, CDR2 FYNNEI. The CDR3 runs to 13 residues. Trimming cost V 5 bases and J 4 bases, with 10 bases left between them. The DNA for the CDR3 is TGTGCCAGCAGTCCGGGGCGAGCAGATACGCAGTATTTT. Translating it yields CASSPGRADTQYF.

CDR3 in amino acids: CASSLDSRGYTF. The CDR3 DNA reads TGTGCCAGCAGTCTGGACTCTAGAGGCTACACCTTC. The V call is TRBV25-1, the J call TRBJ1-2; no clear D gene. The V gene lost 5 bases and the J gene lost 8 bases, with 12 bases spanning the gap. This CDR3 is 12 amino acids long. Per germline, CDR1 MGHDK and CDR2 SYGVNS.

This clonotype was seen ten or more times. The chain employs TRBV27 and TRBJ1-1, with TRBD1 matching over 7 bases. Germline loops: CDR1 MNHEY, CDR2 SMNVEV (reference sequence). CDR3 length: 14 residues. V trimming: 5 bases; J trimming: 1 base; junction bases outside the gene matches: 4. The CDR3 is CASSPGTANTEAFF. The CDR3 DNA is TGTGCCAGCAGTCCCGGGACAGCGAACACTGAAGCTTTCTTT.

The sample holds many counts of this clonotype. The V call is TRBV5-1, the J call TRBJ2-1; 12 bases map to TRBD2. The V segment lost 3 bases and the J segment 0 bases; nucleotides outside the gene matches: 7. CDR3 length equals 18 residues. Germline values: CDR1 SGHRS, CDR2 YFSETQ. CDR3 sequence: CASSSGLAGPSSYNEQFF. The CDR3 DNA follows: TGCGCCAGCAGCTCGGGACTAGCGGGCCCCAGCTCCTACAATGAGCAGTTCTTC.

The rearrangement links TRBV12-3 or TRBV12-4 to TRBJ2-7; maybe TRBD1 (6 bases). V lost 6 bases to trimming and J lost 3 bases, with 12 bases between them. The CDR3 loop spans 13 amino acids. The DNA of the CDR3 is TGTGCCAGCAGCTCCGGACAGTTCTACGAGCAGTACTTC. Translated: CASSSGQFYEQYF.

This clonotype was counted many times. The chain links TRBV28 to TRBJ1-2; the D is unclear. The CDR3 covers 12 residues. Germline values: CDR1 MDHEN, CDR2 SYDVKM. Trimming removed 1 base from V and 3 bases from J, with 3 bases in between. CDR3 amino acids: CASSLLDYGYTF. In DNA form, the CDR3 reads TGTGCCAGCAGTTTATTGGACTATGGCTACACCTTC.

A few counts support this clonotype. The rearrangement links TRBV7-3 to TRBJ2-2; D is ambiguous. The CDR3 sequence is 13 residues long. Deletions cut 1 base from V and 6 bases from J, with 6 bases between. Per germline, CDR1 SGHTA and CDR2 FQGTGA. CDR3 in amino acids: CASSLRVAGELFF. The CDR3 DNA reads TGTGCCAGCAGCTTAAGGGTGGCCGGGGAGCTGTTTTTT.

This clonotype was seen many times. The chain carries TRBV10-3 and TRBJ1-5; D is possibly TRBD1 (5 bases). CDR3 length: 13 amino acids. CDR1 is ENHRY and CDR2 is SYGVKD in the germline V gene. Trimming stripped 4 bases from V and 8 bases from J, with 12 bases between. CDR3 sequence: CAISVGVTEPQHF. The CDR3 nucleotides read TGTGCCATCAGTGTGGGGGTTACCGAGCCCCAGCATTTT.

This clonotype was seen at least ten times. The genes are TRBV27 and TRBJ1-4; D is ambiguous. The V end lost 7 bases, the J end lost 8 bases, and 14 bases lay between the germline ends. This CDR3 region has 13 residues. Germline V gene lookup returns CDR1 MNHEY and CDR2 SMNVEV (reference sequence). The CDR3 spells CASKSVGIEKLFF. CDR3 in DNA: TGTGCCAGCAAATCCGTAGGGATCGAAAAACTGTTTTTT.

The chain uses TRBV5-1 and TRBJ2-7; 8 bases agree with TRBD1. Germline V gene lookup returns CDR1 SGHRS and CDR2 YFSETQ. Losses at the gene ends were 4 bases for V and 4 bases for J; bases not matched to a gene: 7. CDR3 length: 14 amino acids. The CDR3 DNA sequence: TGCGCCAGCAGCAGGTTTCAGGGGGCATACGAGCAGTACTTC. It specifies CASSRFQGAYEQYF.

This clonotype was detected many times. The gene calls are TRBV5-1 and TRBJ1-1; D gene ambiguous. The V and J ends lost 4 bases and 4 bases respectively, with 17 bases between them. This CDR3 has 15 residues. Germline V lookup: CDR1 SGHRS, CDR2 YFSETQ. CDR3 DNA sequence: TGCGCCAGCAGCCCGTCACAGAGCCTGACCACTGAAGCTTTCTTT. Amino acid sequence: CASSPSQSLTTEAFF.

This clonotype was observed a few times. The chain employs TRBV28 and TRBJ2-7, with D perhaps TRBD1 (6 bases). V was pared by 5 bases and J by 3 bases, with 11 bases between. Germline loops: CDR1 MDHEN, CDR2 SYDVKM. This CDR3 contains 13 residues. This chain's CDR3 is CASSTQGIYEQYF. For the CDR3, the DNA is TGTGCCAGCAGTACGCAGGGGATCTACGAGCAGTACTTC. Full variable domain (remainder filled in from reference TRBV28 and TRBJ2-7): DVKVTQSSRYLVKRTGEKVFLECVQDMDHENMFWYRQDPGLGLRLIYFSYDVKMKEKGDIPEGYSVSREKKERFSLILESASTNQTSMYLCASSTQGIYEQYFGPGTRLTVT.

This clonotype was recorded at least ten times. The V gene is TRBV2, the J gene TRBJ1-2; D gene ambiguous. V lost 1 base and J lost 3, with 18 bases in between. CDR1 SNHLY and CDR2 FYNNEI come from the germline V gene. CDR3 size: 17 residues. As DNA, the CDR3 is TGTGCCAGCAGTGAAGATGCCCTACGGCAATTTGACTATGGCTACACCTTC. Its protein product is CASSEDALRQFDYGYTF.

The chain employs TRBV14 and TRBJ2-2; D gene ambiguous. Between the trimmed V and J ends, which lost 1 base and 6 bases, there was a span of 9 bases. CDR1 SGHDN and CDR2 FVKESK come from the germline V gene. This CDR3 has 14 amino acids. CDR3 coding DNA: TGTGCCAGCAGCCAAGGGGGTTTTTCCGGGGAGCTGTTTTTT. Residues: CASSQGGFSGELFF.

This clonotype was seen ten or more times. This chain joins TRBV7-8 and TRBJ2-7; D gene ambiguous. The CDR3 sequence is 13 residues long. V lost 6 bases and J lost 6, with 15 bases in between. Per germline, CDR1 SGHVS and CDR2 FQNEAQ. CDR3 amino acids: CASRRTLEGEQYF. CDR3 coding DNA: TGTGCCAGCAGACGCACCCTAGAAGGCGAGCAGTACTTC.

V usage is TRBV4-3 and J usage is TRBJ2-1, with TRBD2 matching 13 bases. Per germline, CDR1 LGHNA and CDR2 YSLEER. After removal of 1 base from V and 7 bases from J, the junction contained 7 bases not matched to a gene. This CDR3 has 17 amino acids. The CDR3 reads CASSQGAGTSGVNEQFF. CDR3 in DNA: TGCGCCAGCAGCCAAGGAGCCGGGACTAGCGGGGTGAATGAGCAGTTCTTC.

This clonotype has more than one count but fewer than ten. This chain uses TRBV28 with TRBJ1-2; no reliable D call. V was cut by 9 bases and J by 6 bases, with 20 bases left in between. Germline V CDR1 and CDR2: MDHEN, SYDVKM. This CDR3 spans 14 amino acids. The CDR3 DNA is TGTGCCAGTAGGGATACATTAAGGGTGGATGGCTACACCTTC. It translates to CASRDTLRVDGYTF.

This clonotype was found many times. The CDR3, as DNA: TGCAGCGTCCACACCCCGAAGGACACTGAAGCTTTCTTT. It translates to CSVHTPKDTEAFF. The chain employs TRBV29-1 and TRBJ1-1; D is ambiguous. The germline CDR1 and CDR2 sequences are SQVTM and ANQGSEA. The CDR3 is 13 residues long. V lost 6 bases, J lost 3 bases, and 14 bases lay in between.

This clonotype was observed at least ten times. The chain recombines TRBV5-5 with TRBJ1-2; D unclear. Germline CDR1 SGHKS, CDR2 YYEKEE (reference sequence). The CDR3 is 13 amino acids. Trimming pared 1 base from V and 5 bases from J, leaving 9 bases between. In DNA, the CDR3 is TGTGCCAGCAGCTTGCCAAGTGCGTATGGCTACACCTTC. It translates to CASSLPSAYGYTF. Using reference TRBV5-5 and TRBJ1-2 for the parts outside the CDR3, the full variable domain is DAGVTQSPTHLIKTRGQQVTLRCSPISGHKSVSWYQQVLGQGPQFIFQYYEKEERGRGNFPDRFSARQFPNYSSELNVNALLLGDSALYLCASSLPSAYGYTFGSGTRLTVV.

There are many counts of this clonotype. V usage is TRBV20-1 and J usage is TRBJ2-3; 7 bases align to TRBD2. Germline V gives CDR1 DFQATT, CDR2 SNEGSKA (reference sequence). CDR3 length: 15 residues. With V trimmed by 3 bases and J by 7 bases, 13 bases remained unmatched. The CDR3 DNA reads TGCAGTGCTAGGGTCCAGCGGGGCGGCTTCAATACGCAGTATTTT. Translated, it gives CSARVQRGGFNTQYF.

V gene TRBV23-1 combines with J gene TRBJ1-4, with 7 bases fitting TRBD1. TRBV23-1 is classed as an ORF, of uncertain function. The CDR3 extends over 17 amino acids. The ends lost 0 bases at V and 5 bases at J; junction bases unmatched: 9. CDR3 sequence reads: CASSQSLDREQNEKLFF. The CDR3 bases are TGCGCCAGCAGTCAATCCCTTGACAGGGAGCAAAATGAAAAACTGTTTTTT.

This clonotype was recorded many times. The chain carries TRBV9 and TRBJ2-2; D might be TRBD2 (6 bases). The V and J ends lost 0 bases and 1 base respectively, with 7 bases between them. The CDR3 is 15 amino acids. In germline, CDR1 is SGDLS, CDR2 YYNGEE. CDR3 sequence reads: CASSVVSGNTGELFF. The DNA for the CDR3 is TGTGCCAGCAGCGTAGTTAGCGGGAACACCGGGGAGCTGTTTTTT.